Following are 25 T cell receptor beta chains from one sample sequenced in a study of T cell repertoires in cytomegalovirus infection. Their target antigens are unknown. One entry per CDR3 protein results from TCRdb running MiXCR on the reads. The sample lists about 700,000 distinct CDR3 sequences; 30% to 35% were seen once. The specimen comprised cultured PBMCs, sampled from culture after CMV antigen stimulation. These receptors originate from a human donor in good health (CMV status not recorded). Some clones in this sample may be carry-over from other donors' samples.

This clonotype was observed at least ten times. The chain couples TRBV7-2 to TRBJ1-4; possible D gene TRBD1, 5 bases. In germline, CDR1 is SGHTA, CDR2 FQGNSA. CDR3 length: 14 residues. Trimming took off 1 base at V and 8 bases at J, with 11 bases between the two ends. The CDR3 bases are TGTGCCAGCAGCTTAGTAGGACATAAAGAAAAACTGTTTTTT. Amino acids: CASSLVGHKEKLFF.

This clonotype was counted a few times. V is TRBV6-2 or TRBV6-3 and J is TRBJ1-1; D is ambiguous. From germline, CDR1 is MNHEY and CDR2 SVGEGT. The CDR3 sequence is 16 residues long. The ends were cut back, 0 bases at V and 0 bases at J, with 11 bases in the middle. The CDR3 is CASSYSKYRMNTEAFF. The DNA for the CDR3 is TGTGCCAGCAGTTACTCGAAATATCGGATGAACACTGAAGCTTTCTTT.

This chain joins TRBV10-3 and TRBJ1-1; D perhaps matches TRBD1 (5 bases). The CDR3 is 15 residues long. CDR1 and CDR2 (germline): ENHRY, SYGVKD. V gave up 0 bases and J gave up 5 bases, with 13 bases separating them. In DNA form, the CDR3 reads TGTGCCATCAGTGAGTCGGGGGGGGACGGTACTGAAGCTTTCTTT. This translates into CAISESGGDGTEAFF.

V is TRBV18 and J is TRBJ1-2, with a weak D call TRBD1 (6 bases). The CDR3 spans 14 residues. Trimming removed 3 bases at V and 4 bases at J, with 12 bases between. The germline gives CDR1 KGHSH, CDR2 LQKENI. The CDR3 DNA reads as TGTGCCAGCTCACCCCTCGACAGGACCTATGGCTACACCTTC. Protein sequence: CASSPLDRTYGYTF.

In DNA form, the CDR3 reads TGTGCCAGCAGCTCATGGAGGGCCGGGCTCCAAGAGACCCAGTACTTC. Residues: CASSSWRAGLQETQYF. The chain couples TRBV7-8 to TRBJ2-5; weak D call: TRBD2 (6 bases). The germline gives CDR1 SGHVS, CDR2 FQNEAQ. This CDR3 has 16 amino acids. The germline V and J ends were trimmed by 4 bases and 1 base, with 16 bases remaining between them.

In its sample, this clonotype was seen many times. V usage is TRBV7-9 and J usage is TRBJ2-2; D remains unclear. Trimming took off 4 bases at V and 3 bases at J, with 15 bases between the two ends. The germline V gene encodes CDR1 SEHNR and CDR2 FQNEAQ (reference sequence). This CDR3 region has 16 residues. The CDR3 reads CASSYAGRRHTGELFF. The CDR3 DNA is TGTGCCAGCAGCTACGCCGGGCGCAGGCACACCGGGGAGCTGTTTTTT.

The gene calls are TRBV12-5 and TRBJ1-1; a possible D gene is TRBD1 (5 bases). Trimming left V 9 bases short and J 5 bases short, with 10 bases between. The CDR3 sequence is 11 residues long. Germline lookup yields CDR1 LGHNT and CDR2 FRNRAP. The CDR3 loop is CASRVRTEAFF. CDR3 DNA: TGTGCTAGCAGGGTCCGGACTGAAGCTTTCTTT.

The V and J genes are TRBV28 and TRBJ2-1; 7 bases agree with TRBD1. CDR3 length: 13 amino acids. Germline CDR1 and CDR2: MDHEN and SYDVKM. V trimming: 2 bases; J trimming: 8 bases; junction bases outside the gene matches: 3. CDR3 amino acids: CASSLGGQYEQFF. The CDR3 DNA is TGTGCCAGCAGTTTAGGGGGACAGTATGAGCAGTTCTTC.

Only a few counts were recorded for this clonotype. V and J are TRBV12-3 or TRBV12-4 and TRBJ1-6; 8 nucleotides line up with TRBD1. CDR3 size: 13 residues. V was pared by 5 bases and J by 8 bases, with 2 bases of the junction left unmatched. The CDR3 bases are TGTGCCAGCAGTCGGACAGGGCATTCACCCCTCCACTTT. It is translated as CASSRTGHSPLHF.

This clonotype was recorded at least ten times. The chain recombines TRBV7-2 with TRBJ2-3, with TRBD2 matching over 10 bases. V lost 1 base and J lost 4; bases outside the gene matches: 17. The germline V gene encodes CDR1 SGHTA and CDR2 FQGNSA. The CDR3 has 20 residues. The CDR3 region has the DNA TGTGCCAGCAGCTTAGTTACGATAGACTATAGCGGGAGGATCGCAGATACGCAGTATTTT. Amino acids: CASSLVTIDYSGRIADTQYF.

This clonotype was counted at least ten times. The chain joins TRBV2 to TRBJ2-3, with TRBD2 identical over 14 bases. Looked up from germline, CDR1 is SNHLY and CDR2 is FYNNEI. V shed 8 bases, J shed 3 bases, and the junction held 4 bases outside the gene matches. CDR3 length: 15 amino acids. The CDR3 nucleotides read TGTGCCAGCTCAGGACTAGCGGGAGGAACAGATACGCAGTATTTT. It yields the protein CASSGLAGGTDTQYF.

This clonotype was observed many times. The CDR3: CASSPSGQTYQPQHF. CDR3 nucleotide sequence: TGTGCCAGCAGTCCTTCGGGGCAAACTTATCAGCCCCAGCATTTT. The rearrangement joins TRBV7-2 to TRBJ1-5, with D possibly matching TRBD1 (5 bases). V shed 6 bases and J shed 5 bases, with 17 bases lying between them. Germline V gene lookup returns CDR1 SGHTA and CDR2 FQGNSA. The CDR3 consists of 15 residues.

The table lists this clonotype with many counts. The chain is built from TRBV4-2 and TRBJ2-5; D is perhaps TRBD1 or TRBD2 (6 bases each). This CDR3 is built from 16 residues. The V end lost 0 bases, the J end lost 3 bases, and 14 bases lay between the germline ends. The germline V gene encodes CDR1 LGHNA and CDR2 YNFKEQ. The CDR3 nucleotides read TGTGCCAGCAGCCAAGATACTGGGGGCGGGAAAGAGACCCAGTACTTC. Amino acids: CASSQDTGGGKETQYF.

About this clonotype: A junction end diverges from the germline sequence, so it may reflect a read error. The chain is built from TRBV4-1 and TRBJ2-2; 10 bases agree with TRBD1. The CDR3 has 14 residues. Germline V gene lookup returns CDR1 MGHRA and CDR2 YSYEKL. The CDR3 sequence: CASTWDRGGGELFF. CDR3 sequence (DNA): TGTGCCAGCACCTGGGACAGGGGAGGCGGGGAGCTGTTTTTT.

The CDR3 reads CASTYGSGVISYNSPLHF. The CDR3 coding sequence is TGTGCCAGCACGTACGGATCAGGGGTAATCTCCTATAATTCACCCCTCCACTTT. The V call is TRBV12-3 or TRBV12-4, the J call TRBJ1-6; a possible D gene is TRBD1 (6 bases). V lost 7 bases to trimming and J lost 0 bases, with 19 bases between them. CDR3 size: 18 residues.

The chain combines TRBV6-6 with TRBJ1-3, with a weak D call TRBD1 (5 bases). Germline loops: CDR1 MNHNY, CDR2 SVGAGI (reference sequence). The CDR3 totals 15 residues. V was shortened by 7 bases and J by 4 bases, with 17 bases between the two germline ends. The CDR3 protein is CASIRGGAKGNTIYF. CDR3 nucleotides: TGTGCCAGCATACGAGGAGGGGCGAAAGGAAACACCATATATTTT.

This clonotype was detected only a few times. The J gene is TRBJ1-5, the V gene TRBV6-1, with TRBD1 as a possible D gene (5 bases). The germline V gene has CDR1 MNHNS and CDR2 SASEGT. V was trimmed by 6 bases and J by 5 bases, leaving 11 bases between them. The CDR3 is made up of 13 amino acids. This CDR3 reads CASSSRGHQPQHF. The CDR3 DNA follows: TGTGCCAGCAGCAGTAGGGGACATCAGCCCCAGCATTTT.

V is TRBV12-3 or TRBV12-4 and J is TRBJ2-3; 7 nucleotides align to TRBD2. The J segment lost 6 bases and the V segment lost 5 bases, leaving 17 bases of the junction unmatched. The CDR3 loop spans 17 amino acids. CDR3 region: CASSLRTSGLGDDTQYF. CDR3 sequence (DNA): TGTGCCAGCAGTCTCCGGACTAGTGGTTTGGGGGACGATACGCAGTATTTT.

This clonotype was seen a few times. This rearrangement joins TRBV24-1 to TRBJ1-5; D call uncertain. Trimming removed 1 base from V and 5 bases from J, with 5 bases in between. CDR3 size: 13 residues. Germline V lookup: CDR1 KGHDR, CDR2 SFDVKD. The CDR3 sequence is CATSDLSDQPQHF. Written as DNA, the CDR3 is TGTGCCACCAGTGATTTAAGCGATCAGCCCCAGCATTTT.

This sequence joins TRBV4-1 and TRBJ2-5; 10 positions agree with TRBD2. V lost 5 bases and J lost 3; bases outside the gene matches: 6. The germline gives CDR1 MGHRA, CDR2 YSYEKL. The CDR3 has 15 amino acids. CDR3 sequence reads: CASSNYLAGEETQYF. The CDR3, as DNA: TGCGCCAGCAGCAACTACCTAGCGGGAGAAGAGACCCAGTACTTC.

This sequence joins TRBV10-2 and TRBJ2-1; 9 bases fit TRBD2. The germline V gene encodes CDR1 WSHSY and CDR2 SAAADI. CDR3 length: 14 residues. V lost 7 bases and J lost 9; bases outside the gene matches: 10. The CDR3 region is CASKFGTSSGEQFF. The CDR3 DNA is TGCGCCAGCAAATTCGGGACTAGCTCGGGTGAGCAGTTCTTC.

In its sample, this clonotype was seen a few times. The chain uses TRBV4-3 and TRBJ2-3, with 7 positions matching TRBD2. V shed 5 bases, J shed 6 bases, and the junction held 8 bases outside the gene matches. This CDR3 region has 14 residues. CDR1 LGHNA and CDR2 YSLEER come from the germline V gene. CDR3 coding DNA: TGCGCCAGCAGCAAACGGGAGGCCGGGGATACGCAGTATTTT. Translating it yields CASSKREAGDTQYF.

V and J are TRBV7-2 and TRBJ2-3; the match to TRBD2 covers 8 bases. This CDR3 has 15 amino acids. With 5 bases clipped from V and 8 bases from J, the junction kept 12 bases outside the gene matches. Per the germline V gene, CDR1 is SGHTA and CDR2 is FQGNSA. CDR3 coding DNA: TGTGCCAGCAGCCTCATGACTAGCGCGTGGGGTACGCAGTATTTT. This sequence encodes CASSLMTSAWGTQYF.

This clonotype has just a few counts. The chain employs TRBV12-3 or TRBV12-4 and TRBJ1-1; D is unclear. This CDR3 has 13 amino acids. Trimming stripped 0 bases from V and 10 bases from J, with 12 bases between. In DNA form, the CDR3 reads TGTGCCAGCAGTTTAGCTCTGGGGTTGCGAGCTTTCTTT. Translation: CASSLALGLRAFF.

This clonotype came up a few times. The chain couples TRBV6-1 to TRBJ1-4; 10 bases are shared with TRBD1. The V gene's germline CDR1 is MNHNS and CDR2 SASEGT. This CDR3 comprises 15 residues. Trimming cost V 1 base and J 7 bases; bases outside gene matches: 3. The CDR3 DNA reads TGTGCCAGCAGTGAAGGACAGGGGGCGGGTGAAAAACTGTTTTTT. Its protein is CASSEGQGAGEKLFF.